A single sample gave rise to the 21 T cell receptor beta chains below, sequenced in a study of monozygotic twins with inflammatory bowel disease. Each CDR3 protein gets one entry in TCRdb, which reprocessed the 5' RACE reads and gives no DNA. This sample contains some 160,000 distinct CDR3 sequences. The specimen sequenced was blood. Receptor source: a human donor with ulcerative colitis or Crohn's disease, or a healthy co-twin of an affected twin (not recorded which).

V gene TRBV5-1 combines with J gene TRBJ2-1. The CDR3 sequence is 16 residues long. Germline V gives CDR1 SGHRS, CDR2 YFSETQ. The CDR3 loop is CASSLVRSTSYNEQFF.

The V and J genes are TRBV14 and TRBJ2-3; TCRdb selects TRBD1, and the lack of DNA leaves this call unchecked. The germline gives CDR1 SGHDN, CDR2 FVKESK. The CDR3 sequence is 15 residues long. The CDR3 protein is CASSQGQTSGDTQYF.

The chain links TRBV6-2 or TRBV6-3 to TRBJ2-7. CDR3 length equals 17 residues. Germline CDR1 reads MNHEY; CDR2 reads SVGEGT. The CDR3 reads CASSYSPQSGSYHEQYF.

The chain employs TRBV7-6 and TRBJ2-1. CDR3 size: 16 residues. The V gene's germline CDR1 is SGHVS and CDR2 FNYEAQ. CDR3 sequence: CASSYATGGAYNEQFF.

This chain joins TRBV20-1 and TRBJ1-6. The CDR3 consists of 15 residues. The germline V gene encodes CDR1 DFQATT and CDR2 SNEGSKA (reference sequence). CDR3 sequence reads: CSATLAGGPNSPLHF.

V usage is TRBV30 and J usage is TRBJ1-6. This CDR3 comprises 12 residues. Germline V gene lookup returns CDR1 GTSNPN and CDR2 SVGIG (reference sequence). The CDR3 region is CAWSPSDSPLHF.

The V gene is TRBV14, the J gene TRBJ2-5; TCRdb designates TRBD1, a call that cannot be tested without DNA. The CDR3 extends over 16 amino acids. Germline V CDR1 and CDR2: SGHDN, FVKESK. The CDR3 loop reads CASSQEWAGGGETQYF. The full variable domain, completed using reference TRBV14 and TRBJ2-5, is EAGVTQFPSHSVIEKGQTVTLRCDPISGHDNLYWYRRVMGKEIKFLLHFVKESKQDESGMPNNRFLAERTGGTYSTLKVQPAELEDSGVYFCASSQEWAGGGETQYFGPGTRLLVL.

V is TRBV29-1 and J is TRBJ2-1; TCRdb proposes TRBD1, but this gene call is untestable without DNA. Germline-derived CDR1 and CDR2 are SQVTM and ANQGSEA. The CDR3 has 12 amino acids. CDR3 sequence reads: CSGRQGNNEQFF.

Here the CDR3 reads CASRSTRTQETQYF. The rearrangement links TRBV12-3 or TRBV12-4 to TRBJ2-5; as DNA is missing, the TRBD2 call by TCRdb cannot be tested. The CDR3 is made up of 14 amino acids.

This chain connects TRBV6-1 to TRBJ1-6; lacking DNA, the TRBD1 call made by TCRdb goes unchecked. The CDR3 spans 18 residues. Germline-derived CDR1 and CDR2 are MNHNS and SASEGT. This CDR3 reads CASSQNPPGQMYNSPLHF.

This chain joins TRBV20-1 and TRBJ1-4. There are 12 residues in the CDR3. Germline-derived CDR1 and CDR2 are DFQATT and SNEGSKA (reference sequence). CDR3 sequence reads: CSALPPYEKLFF.

The chain combines TRBV5-1 with TRBJ2-3. The germline gives CDR1 SGHRS, CDR2 YFSETQ. This CDR3 is 12 amino acids long. The CDR3 is CASSLASDTQYF.

The chain recombines TRBV6-5 with TRBJ2-3. CDR1 MNHEY and CDR2 SVGAGI come from the germline V gene. CDR3 length equals 12 residues. The CDR3 is CASRETTDTQYF.

The gene calls are TRBV7-2 and TRBJ2-7; the TCRdb D gene call, TRBD1, has no DNA to confirm it. Germline V gives CDR1 SGHTA, CDR2 FQGNSA. The CDR3 has 13 amino acids. CDR3: CASRVDRVGEQYF.

The chain joins TRBV7-2 to TRBJ1-1. From germline, CDR1 is SGHTA and CDR2 FQGNSA. This CDR3 comprises 16 residues. CDR3: CASSLQAGWRNTEAFF.

CDR3: CASSQGRHSGNTIYF. This chain joins TRBV6-1 and TRBJ1-3. The germline gives CDR1 MNHNS, CDR2 SASEGT. The CDR3 is made up of 15 amino acids.

This chain connects TRBV10-2 to TRBJ2-7. This CDR3 spans 14 amino acids. Per germline, CDR1 WSHSY and CDR2 SAAADI. The CDR3 spells CASSELGIPYEQYF.

This sequence joins TRBV4-3 and TRBJ2-1; TCRdb gives TRBD1 as the D gene, but with no DNA this cannot be confirmed. The CDR3 runs 16 residues. The V gene's germline CDR1 is LGHNA and CDR2 YSLEER. CDR3 protein: CASSPKLPHVTDEQFF.

The chain is built from TRBV28 and TRBJ2-3; TCRdb returns TRBD2, unconfirmable since there is no DNA. The germline gives CDR1 MDHEN, CDR2 SYDVKM. This CDR3 is 16 amino acids long. CDR3 residues: CASSSWLAVVTDTQYF.

The J gene is TRBJ2-7, the V gene TRBV20-1; TCRdb's D gene call, TRBD2, goes unchecked for lack of DNA. The CDR3 has 12 residues. Per the germline V gene, CDR1 is DFQATT and CDR2 is SNEGSKA (reference sequence). The CDR3 reads CSAVSPSYEQYF.

V usage is TRBV5-1 and J usage is TRBJ2-1; without DNA, the TCRdb call of TRBD1 cannot be checked. This CDR3 is 15 amino acids long. The germline CDR1 and CDR2 sequences are SGHRS and YFSETQ. CDR3 amino acids: CTSSPGQTGVGEQFF.